This TCR beta chain was profiled in a study of cytomegalovirus exposure and HLA in healthy donors. The PCR ran on 60 Vbeta and 13 Jbeta primers. Only in-frame clones appear in the TCRdb table, and some are missing; sequencing was by immunoSEQ multiplex PCR. Here the sample spans around 210,000 clones, more than 75% being singletons. The J segment lost 6 bases and the V segment lost 5 bases, leaving 4 bases of the junction unmatched. CDR1 is SQVTM and CDR2 is ANQGSEA in the germline V gene. This CDR3 has 11 amino acids. Findings of the study overall: Upon later analysis, HLA-associated TCR beta chains proved more clonally expanded than other, equally common chains.

A word on this clone: Its antigen remains unidentified.

The specimen was PBMCs. This receptor was obtained from a girl aged 2 to 9 in good health and CMV-seronegative. V usage is TRBV29-1 and J usage is TRBJ2-7, with 7 nucleotides matching TRBD2. DNA of the CDR3: TGCAGCGTTCGGATAGCGGGCGAGCAGTACTTC. It is translated as CSVRIAGEQYF.